The TCR beta chain under discussion was sequenced for a study of shared clonotypes between healthy human individuals. Assay: immunoSEQ multiplex PCR; the TCRdb copy retains only in-frame clones and omits some. Of roughly 1.4 million clones listed, 98% to 99% are singletons. With V trimmed by 5 bases and J by 8 bases, 5 bases remained unmatched. Per germline, CDR1 SEHNR and CDR2 FQNEAQ (reference sequence). The CDR3 extends over 15 amino acids. Sequenced input: naive CD4+ T cells sorted from blood. The subset: CD45RA+ positively selected. The chain employs TRBV7-9 and TRBJ2-1; TRBD2 matches 14 bases. This clonotype originated in a man younger than 45 in good health. CDR3 region: CASSRGTSGSHEQFF. The CDR3 nucleotides are TGTGCCAGCAGCCGTGGGACTAGCGGGAGTCATGAGCAGTTCTTC.